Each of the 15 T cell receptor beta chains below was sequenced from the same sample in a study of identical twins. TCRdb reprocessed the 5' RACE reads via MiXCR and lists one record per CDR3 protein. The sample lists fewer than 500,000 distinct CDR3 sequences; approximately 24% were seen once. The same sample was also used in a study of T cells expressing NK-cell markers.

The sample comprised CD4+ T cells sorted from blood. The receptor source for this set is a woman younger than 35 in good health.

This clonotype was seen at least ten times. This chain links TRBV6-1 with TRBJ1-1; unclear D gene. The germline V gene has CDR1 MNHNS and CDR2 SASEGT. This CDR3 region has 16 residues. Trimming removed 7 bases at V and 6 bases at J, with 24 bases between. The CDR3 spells CASTERSTTQWAEAFF. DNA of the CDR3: TGTGCCAGCACCGAACGGTCCACCACCCAATGGGCTGAAGCTTTCTTT.

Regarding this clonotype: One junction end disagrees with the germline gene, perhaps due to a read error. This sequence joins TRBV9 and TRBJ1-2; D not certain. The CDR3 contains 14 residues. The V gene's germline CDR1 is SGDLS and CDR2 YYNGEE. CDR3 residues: CASSVSHAGYGYTF. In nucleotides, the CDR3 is TGTGCCAGCAGCGTATCCCATGCAGGCTATGGCTACACCTTT.

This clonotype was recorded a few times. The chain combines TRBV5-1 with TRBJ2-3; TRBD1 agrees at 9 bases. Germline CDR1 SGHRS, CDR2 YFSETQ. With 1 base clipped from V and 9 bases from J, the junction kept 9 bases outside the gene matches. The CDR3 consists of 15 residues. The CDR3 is CASSLRDRVIETQYF. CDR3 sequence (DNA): TGCGCCAGCAGCTTGAGGGACAGGGTAATAGAAACGCAGTATTTT.

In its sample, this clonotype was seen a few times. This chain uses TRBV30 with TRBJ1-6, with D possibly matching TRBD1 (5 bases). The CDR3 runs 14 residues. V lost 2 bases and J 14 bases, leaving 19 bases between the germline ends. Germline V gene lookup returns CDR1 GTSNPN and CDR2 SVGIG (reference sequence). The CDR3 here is CAWSIAAGVRSLHF. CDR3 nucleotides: TGTGCCTGGAGTATAGCCGCGGGGGTCCGGTCCCTCCACTTT. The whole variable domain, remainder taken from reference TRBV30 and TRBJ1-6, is SQTIHQWPATLVQPVGSPLSLECTVEGTSNPNLYWYRQAAGRGLQLLFYSVGIGQISSEVPQNLSASRPQDRQFILSSKKLLLSDSGFYLCAWSIAAGVRSLHFGNGTRLTVT.

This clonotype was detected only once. The CDR3 bases are TGTGCCAGCAGCTTAGCGGCTAGCGGGAGATGGATGGAGACAGATACGCAGTATTTT. It specifies CASSLAASGRWMETDTQYF. This chain links TRBV13 with TRBJ2-3; 10 nucleotides agree with TRBD2. CDR3 length equals 19 residues. V trimming: 1 base; J trimming: 3 bases; junction bases outside the gene matches: 13. Germline V CDR1 and CDR2: PRHDT, FYEKMQ (reference sequence).

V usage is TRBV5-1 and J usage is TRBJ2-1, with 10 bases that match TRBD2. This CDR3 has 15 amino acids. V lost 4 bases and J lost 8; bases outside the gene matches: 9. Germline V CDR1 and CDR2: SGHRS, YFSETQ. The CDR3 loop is CASSRGTSVFYEQFF. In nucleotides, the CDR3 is TGCGCCAGCAGCCGGGGGACTAGCGTATTCTATGAGCAGTTCTTC.

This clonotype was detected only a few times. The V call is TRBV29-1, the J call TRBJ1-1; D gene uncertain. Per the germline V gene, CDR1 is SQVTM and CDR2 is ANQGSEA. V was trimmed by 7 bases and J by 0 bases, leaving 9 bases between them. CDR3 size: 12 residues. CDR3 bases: TGCAGCGCCGCCGGGATGAACACTGAAGCTTTCTTT. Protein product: CSAAGMNTEAFF.

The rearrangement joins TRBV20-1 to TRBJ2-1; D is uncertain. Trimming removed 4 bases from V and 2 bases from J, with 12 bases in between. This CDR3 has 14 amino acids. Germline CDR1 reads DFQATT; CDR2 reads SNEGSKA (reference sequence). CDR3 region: CSATVGGTYNEQFF. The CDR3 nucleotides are TGCAGTGCTACGGTGGGCGGAACCTACAATGAGCAGTTCTTC.

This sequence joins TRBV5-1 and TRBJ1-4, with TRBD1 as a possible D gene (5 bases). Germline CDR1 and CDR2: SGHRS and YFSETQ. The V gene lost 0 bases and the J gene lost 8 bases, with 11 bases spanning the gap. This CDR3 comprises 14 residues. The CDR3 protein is CASSLAQGGEKLFF. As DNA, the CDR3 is TGCGCCAGCAGCTTGGCGCAGGGAGGGGAAAAACTGTTTTTT.

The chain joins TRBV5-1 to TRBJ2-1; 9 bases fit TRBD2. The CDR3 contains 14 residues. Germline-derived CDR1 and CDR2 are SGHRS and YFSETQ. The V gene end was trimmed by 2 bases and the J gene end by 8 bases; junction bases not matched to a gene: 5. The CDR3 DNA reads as TGCGCCAGCAGCTTTGGGACTAGCCGCGATGAGCAGTTCTTC. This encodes CASSFGTSRDEQFF.

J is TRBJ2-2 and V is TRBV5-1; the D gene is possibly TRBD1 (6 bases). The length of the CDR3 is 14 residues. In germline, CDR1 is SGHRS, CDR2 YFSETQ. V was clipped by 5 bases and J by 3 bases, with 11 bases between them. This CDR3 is CASRANRDTGELFF. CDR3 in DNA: TGCGCCAGCAGGGCAAACAGGGACACCGGGGAGCTGTTTTTT.

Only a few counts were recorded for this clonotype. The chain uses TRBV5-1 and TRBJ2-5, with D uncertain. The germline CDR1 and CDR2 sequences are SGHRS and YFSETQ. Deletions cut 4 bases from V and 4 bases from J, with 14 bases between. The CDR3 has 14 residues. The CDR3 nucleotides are TGCGCCAGCAGCCCGGCGGTTGTCAGAGAGACCCAGTACTTC. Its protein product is CASSPAVVRETQYF. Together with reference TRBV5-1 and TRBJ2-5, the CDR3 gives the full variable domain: KAGVTQTPRYLIKTRGQQVTLSCSPISGHRSVSWYQQTPGQGLQFLFEYFSETQRNKGNFPGRFSGRQFSNSRSEMNVSTLELGDSALYLCASSPAVVRETQYFGPGTRLLVL.

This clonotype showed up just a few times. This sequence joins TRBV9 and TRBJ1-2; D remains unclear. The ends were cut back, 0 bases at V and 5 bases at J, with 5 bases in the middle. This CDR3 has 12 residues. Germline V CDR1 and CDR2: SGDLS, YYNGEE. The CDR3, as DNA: TGTGCCAGCAGCGTAGACACTTATGGCTACACCTTC. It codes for CASSVDTYGYTF.

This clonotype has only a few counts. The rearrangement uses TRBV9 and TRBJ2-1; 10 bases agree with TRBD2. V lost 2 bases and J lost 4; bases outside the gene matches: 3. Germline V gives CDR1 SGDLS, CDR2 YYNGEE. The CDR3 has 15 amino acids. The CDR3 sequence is CASSVGLATYNEQFF. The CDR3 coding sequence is TGTGCCAGCAGCGTGGGACTAGCGACTTACAATGAGCAGTTCTTC.

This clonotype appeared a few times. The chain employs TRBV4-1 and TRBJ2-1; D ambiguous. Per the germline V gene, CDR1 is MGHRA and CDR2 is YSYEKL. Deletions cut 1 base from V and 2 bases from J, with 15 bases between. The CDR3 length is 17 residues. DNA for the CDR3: TGCGCCAGCAGCCAAGTAAGGTCTTCCTTCACCTACAATGAGCAGTTCTTC. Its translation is CASSQVRSSFTYNEQFF.